These 9 T cell receptor beta chains came from one sample sequenced in a study of cytomegalovirus exposure and HLA in healthy donors listed by TCRdb under 2017. Library method: the immunoSEQ multiplex PCR assay. This is the immuneACCESS table as TCRdb keeps it, with only in-frame sequences that have V and J called. A part of the clones is gone; compared with another copy, unresolved V genes explain less than half, and the rest is unexplained. This sample gives 150,000 to 200,000 clones in total; about 83% of them show up just once. The ten biggest clones cover roughly 1.5% of the sample. Sequencing was performed on PBMCs. These receptors were taken from a woman younger than 35 in good health and CMV-seronegative.

The chain recombines TRBV27 with TRBJ2-5; D possibly corresponds to TRBD2 (5 bases). The CDR3 is 13 amino acids. The germline V gene encodes CDR1 MNHEY and CDR2 SMNVEV (reference sequence). V was pared by 3 bases and J by 5 bases, with 10 bases between. CDR3: CASSFRERETQYF. For the CDR3, the DNA is TGTGCCAGCAGTTTCCGGGAACGGGAGACCCAGTACTTC.

This chain links TRBV29-1 with TRBJ2-7; D not resolved. CDR1 is SQVTM, CDR2 ANQGSEA, per germline. This CDR3 region has 14 residues. Trimming shortened V by 7 bases and J by 3 bases, and 19 bases separated the two germline ends. CDR3 loop: CSARVGPPHYEQYF. The CDR3 nucleotides are TGCAGCGCAAGAGTGGGCCCTCCACACTACGAGCAGTACTTC.

This clone was seen more than once but under ten times. The J gene is TRBJ2-2, the V gene TRBV4-1; no definite D call. The CDR3 loop spans 14 amino acids. V was pared by 0 bases and J by 5 bases, with 7 bases between. Germline CDR1 reads MGHRA; CDR2 reads YSYEKL. CDR3 sequence (DNA): TGCGCCAGCAGCCAAGATCGGTGGACCGGGGAGCTGTTTTTT. Its protein is CASSQDRWTGELFF.

The CDR3 loop reads CASSSNSRRETQYF. For the CDR3, the DNA is TGTGCCAGCAGCTCCAATAGCCGGAGGGAGACCCAGTACTTC. The chain couples TRBV5-6 to TRBJ2-5; perhaps TRBD2 as D (5 bases). The CDR3 has 14 amino acids. V was trimmed by 3 bases and J by 5 bases, leaving 14 bases between them. The germline V gene encodes CDR1 SGHDT and CDR2 YYEEEE.

The chain recombines TRBV7-2 with TRBJ1-2; D remains ambiguous. CDR3 length: 13 residues. The germline gives CDR1 SGHTA, CDR2 FQGNSA. The V end lost 5 bases, the J end lost 6 bases, and 13 bases lay between the germline ends. The DNA of the CDR3 is TGTGCCAGCAGCCCGGTTTTTATCCATGGCTACACCTTC. Amino acids: CASSPVFIHGYTF.

The J gene is TRBJ2-2, the V gene TRBV29-1; the D is unclear. CDR1 is SQVTM and CDR2 is ANQGSEA in the germline V gene. This CDR3 has 11 residues. V lost 8 bases, J lost 2 bases, and 6 bases lay in between. CDR3 bases: TGCAGCATAAAAAACACCGGGGAGCTGTTTTTT. Its translation is CSIKNTGELFF.

V is TRBV7-8 and J is TRBJ2-7, with a possible D match to TRBD2 (5 bases). V lost 2 bases and J 3 bases, leaving 14 bases between the germline ends. The CDR3 runs to 15 residues. Germline CDR1 is SGHVS and CDR2 is FQNEAQ. The CDR3 sequence: CASSLSGVLDYEQYF. CDR3 DNA sequence: TGTGCCAGCAGCTTATCCGGGGTACTCGACTACGAGCAGTACTTC.

V usage is TRBV7-2 and J usage is TRBJ2-7; 9 bases agree with TRBD2. Unmatched junction bases numbered 11, after V lost 4 bases and J lost 4 bases. The length of the CDR3 is 16 residues. Germline V gene data show CDR1 as SGHTA and CDR2 as FQGNSA. CDR3 in DNA: TGTGCCAGCAGCTCGACCGCTAGCGGGGTCTCGTACGAGCAGTACTTC. Its protein is CASSSTASGVSYEQYF.

The chain carries TRBV7-2 and TRBJ2-2; 10 nucleotides agree with TRBD2. V dropped 4 bases and J dropped 1; count of bases not matched to a gene: 3. The CDR3 is made up of 16 amino acids. Germline assignment: CDR1 SGHTA and CDR2 FQGNSA. This CDR3 is CASSSRTSGNTGELFF. CDR3 nucleotides: TGTGCCAGCAGCTCAAGGACTAGCGGGAACACCGGGGAGCTGTTTTTT.